The 29 T cell receptor beta chains reported below all come from one sample, sequenced in a study of identical twins. One entry per CDR3 protein results from TCRdb running MiXCR on the 5' RACE reads. The sample shows 210,000 or so distinct CDR3 sequences, about 15% of them seen only once. These sequences were also reported in another study, on T cells expressing NK-cell markers.

Sample: CD8+ T cells sorted from blood. These receptors were taken from a woman aged 18-30 years in good health.

This clonotype has more than one count but fewer than ten. V gene TRBV5-5 combines with J gene TRBJ2-1; 9 bases line up with TRBD2. The CDR3 totals 15 residues. With V trimmed by 2 bases and J by 7 bases, 7 bases remained unmatched. CDR1 and CDR2 from the germline V gene are SGHKS and YYEKEE (reference sequence). CDR3 loop: CASSFDLAGFNEQFF. CDR3 sequence (DNA): TGTGCCAGCAGCTTCGATCTAGCGGGATTTAATGAGCAGTTCTTC.

There are many counts of this clonotype. The chain carries TRBV12-3 or TRBV12-4 and TRBJ1-6, with D possibly TRBD1 on 5 matching bases. Trimming removed 4 bases at V and 10 bases at J, with 14 bases between. This CDR3 contains 14 residues. The CDR3 sequence is CASSSEGSGSPLHF. As DNA, the CDR3 is TGTGCCAGCAGTTCGGAGGGGTCAGGATCACCCCTCCACTTT.

Only a few counts were recorded for this clonotype. The chain is built from TRBV4-2 and TRBJ2-3; D remains ambiguous. The germline V and J ends were trimmed by 0 bases and 2 bases, with 9 bases remaining between them. Per germline, CDR1 LGHNA and CDR2 YNFKEQ. The CDR3 is 15 amino acids. The CDR3 nucleotides are TGTGCCAGCAGCCAAGATGCAGACCCCACAGATACGCAGTATTTT. It translates to CASSQDADPTDTQYF.

This clonotype appeared a few times. The genes are TRBV7-2 and TRBJ2-1, with D uncertain. V was pared by 3 bases and J by 3 bases, with 15 bases between. CDR1 is SGHTA, CDR2 FQGNSA, per germline. The CDR3 extends over 16 amino acids. The CDR3 nucleotides are TGTGCCAGCAGCTTGGTGGGCTCACTCGACTACAATGAGCAGTTCTTC. As protein: CASSLVGSLDYNEQFF.

This clonotype appeared many times. The chain carries TRBV27 and TRBJ2-3, with 9 bases matching TRBD2. The CDR3 runs 14 residues. Germline CDR1 is MNHEY and CDR2 is SMNVEV (reference sequence). V lost 8 bases, J lost 7 bases, and 10 bases stayed unmatched. For the CDR3, the DNA is TGTGCCAGCCCCCCCAGCGGGGGGTGGCATACGCAGTATTTT. Its protein product is CASPPSGGWHTQYF.

This CDR3 reads CASSLLLVLGEQFF. CDR3 sequence (DNA): TGTGCCAGCAGTTTACTACTGGTCTTGGGTGAGCAGTTCTTC. The J gene is TRBJ2-1, the V gene TRBV12-3 or TRBV12-4; D is unresolved. This CDR3 spans 14 amino acids. V dropped 2 bases and J dropped 9 bases, with 14 bases sitting between them.

The chain employs TRBV6-2 or TRBV6-3 and TRBJ2-7; no definite D call. With 6 bases removed from V and 2 bases from J, the gap between germline ends came to 14 bases. This CDR3 spans 14 amino acids. Germline CDR1 is MNHEY and CDR2 is SVGEGT. The CDR3 region is CASRPWAKAYEQYF. DNA for the CDR3: TGTGCCAGCAGGCCATGGGCAAAAGCCTACGAGCAGTACTTC.

The rearrangement links TRBV9 to TRBJ2-2, with 12 bases lining up with TRBD2. This CDR3 contains 17 residues. The V segment lost 3 bases and the J segment 9 bases; nucleotides outside the gene matches: 12. CDR1 and CDR2 (germline): SGDLS, YYNGEE. The CDR3 coding sequence is TGTGCCAGCAGCGAGGGGGGACTAGCGGGCCTGACCCGGGAGCTGTTTTTT. It yields the protein CASSEGGLAGLTRELFF. The full variable domain, rest sourced from reference TRBV9 and TRBJ2-2, is DSGVTQTPKHLITATGQRVTLRCSPRSGDLSVYWYQQSLDQGLQFLIQYYNGEERAKGNILERFSAQQFPDLHSELNLSSLELGDSALYFCASSEGGLAGLTRELFFGEGSRLTVL.

This clonotype was found a few times. The CDR3 bases are TGTGCCAGCATAACTAGCGGGGGAGAGTACAATGAGCAGTTCTTC. Protein sequence: CASITSGGEYNEQFF. The rearrangement uses TRBV2 and TRBJ2-1; TRBD2 agrees at 11 bases. CDR3 size: 15 residues. The germline gives CDR1 SNHLY, CDR2 FYNNEI. V gave up 7 bases and J gave up 4 bases; unmatched junction bases: 6.

The chain joins TRBV5-6 to TRBJ2-7; 11 nucleotides match TRBD2. V gave up 0 bases and J gave up 2 bases; unmatched junction bases: 4. The CDR3 sequence is 16 residues long. From germline, CDR1 is SGHDT and CDR2 YYEEEE. The CDR3 bases are TGTGCCAGCAGCTTGGGCCTAGCGGGAGGCACCTACGAGCAGTACTTC. Amino acid sequence: CASSLGLAGGTYEQYF.

Comment on this clonotype: Mismatch with germline at one junction end may stem from a read error. V and J are TRBV27 and TRBJ2-7, with D uncertain. Germline V gene sequence: CDR1 MNHEY, CDR2 SMNVEV (reference sequence). This CDR3 has 13 amino acids. This CDR3 reads CASSLKGSYEQHF. The CDR3 coding sequence is TGTGCCAGCAGTTTAAAAGGGTCCTACGAGCAGCACTTC.

The chain couples TRBV12-3 or TRBV12-4 to TRBJ1-1; D is unclear. Trimming left V 2 bases short and J 7 bases short, with 11 bases between. This CDR3 is built from 13 residues. CDR3 nucleotide sequence: TGTGCCAGCAGTTTAAAGGGAAGGTTTGAAGCTTTCTTT. It is translated as CASSLKGRFEAFF.

This clonotype was observed a handful of times. The J gene is TRBJ2-3, the V gene TRBV3-1, with unresolved D. V was shortened by 0 bases and J by 5 bases, with 12 bases between the two germline ends. The CDR3 totals 15 residues. Germline loops: CDR1 LGHDT, CDR2 YNNKEL (reference sequence). In DNA, the CDR3 is TGTGCCAGCAGCCAAGACGACGGATTGGGAGATACGCAGTATTTT. The encoded protein is CASSQDDGLGDTQYF.

This clonotype was recorded a few times. J is TRBJ2-3 and V is TRBV9; 11 nucleotides agree with TRBD1. CDR3 length: 17 amino acids. Germline lookup yields CDR1 SGDLS and CDR2 YYNGEE. Trimming removed 3 bases from V and 3 bases from J; junction bases left unmatched: 9. The CDR3 region is CASSAHGGTGGTDTQYF. CDR3 bases: TGTGCCAGCAGCGCCCACGGGGGGACAGGGGGGACAGATACGCAGTATTTT.

J is TRBJ2-1 and V is TRBV7-2; 10 bases are a match to TRBD1. V shed 4 bases and J 9 bases; nucleotides not matched to a gene: 9. Looked up from germline, CDR1 is SGHTA and CDR2 is FQGNSA. The length of the CDR3 is 15 residues. CDR3 sequence reads: CASSSLPGQGIEQFF. Written as DNA, the CDR3 is TGTGCCAGCAGCTCGTTACCGGGACAGGGGATTGAGCAGTTCTTC.

J is TRBJ2-7 and V is TRBV7-6; 7 bases map to TRBD2. The V segment lost 4 bases and the J segment 6 bases; nucleotides outside the gene matches: 9. Germline CDR1 and CDR2: SGHVS and FNYEAQ. The CDR3 runs to 14 residues. The CDR3 loop is CASSYTTSHAEQYF. The CDR3 DNA reads TGTGCCAGCAGCTACACGACTAGCCATGCCGAGCAGTACTTC.

This clonotype was counted only a few times. The chain is built from TRBV12-3 or TRBV12-4 and TRBJ1-1; D unresolved. V lost 2 bases and J lost 7, with 8 bases in between. The CDR3 sequence is 12 residues long. The CDR3 protein is CASSLKPHEAFF. CDR3 in DNA: TGTGCCAGCAGTTTAAAGCCGCATGAAGCTTTCTTT.

This clonotype came up many times. The V call is TRBV12-3 or TRBV12-4, the J call TRBJ1-1; D possibly corresponds to TRBD1 (6 bases). Trimming stripped 2 bases from V and 8 bases from J, with 18 bases between. The CDR3 runs 15 residues. The CDR3 DNA is TGTGCCAGCAGTTTAATCGAGGGGGGGATTTCCGAAGCTTTCTTT. This sequence encodes CASSLIEGGISEAFF.

The CDR3 region is CSADWTIYNEQFF. The CDR3, as DNA: TGCAGTGCAGACTGGACCATTTACAATGAGCAGTTCTTC. The chain employs TRBV20-1 and TRBJ2-1; no firm D call. Germline loops: CDR1 DFQATT, CDR2 SNEGSKA (reference sequence). V lost 6 bases and J lost 4, with 13 bases in between. This CDR3 comprises 13 residues.

This clonotype was picked up a small number of times. The V and J genes are TRBV6-5 and TRBJ2-6; no firm D call. The V end was cut by 2 bases, the J end by 2 bases, with 10 bases between. Per the germline V gene, CDR1 is MNHEY and CDR2 is SVGAGI. The length of the CDR3 is 16 residues. CDR3 DNA: TGTGCCAGCAGTTACAGTATGGGGACTGGGGCCAACGTCCTGACTTTC. As protein: CASSYSMGTGANVLTF.

The J gene is TRBJ1-1, the V gene TRBV5-1; tentatively, D is TRBD1 (5 bases). Germline V gives CDR1 SGHRS, CDR2 YFSETQ. The CDR3 sequence is 14 residues long. The V and J ends lost 1 base and 3 bases respectively, with 10 bases between them. CDR3 amino acids: CASSLYPGDTEAFF. The CDR3 DNA follows: TGCGCCAGCAGCTTGTACCCGGGGGACACTGAAGCTTTCTTT.

V is TRBV7-2 and J is TRBJ1-3; D uncertain. The V gene lost 2 bases and the J gene lost 5 bases, with 4 bases spanning the gap. Germline lookup yields CDR1 SGHTA and CDR2 FQGNSA. This CDR3 region has 12 residues. CDR3 in amino acids: CASSLIRNTIYF. The CDR3 DNA reads TGTGCCAGCAGCTTAATTAGAAACACCATATATTTT.

This clonotype has only a few counts. This chain connects TRBV9 to TRBJ2-2, with D perhaps assigned TRBD1 or TRBD2 (5 bases each). V was pared by 0 bases and J by 1 base, with 10 bases between. Germline lookup yields CDR1 SGDLS and CDR2 YYNGEE. CDR3 length: 16 amino acids. This chain's CDR3 is CASSVEEGRNTGELFF. The DNA of the CDR3 is TGTGCCAGCAGCGTAGAAGAGGGGCGGAACACCGGGGAGCTGTTTTTT.

This clonotype showed up many times. CDR3 in DNA: TGTGCCAGCGGACAGGGGACTCAGCCCCAGCATTTT. Encoded protein: CASGQGTQPQHF. The chain carries TRBV27 and TRBJ1-5, with 9 positions matching TRBD1. From germline, CDR1 is MNHEY and CDR2 SMNVEV (reference sequence). J lost 6 bases, V lost 8 bases, and 2 bases had no gene match. This CDR3 is built from 12 residues.

This clonotype was seen more than once but under ten times. The chain links TRBV27 to TRBJ2-7; no clear D. Germline CDR1 and CDR2: MNHEY and SMNVEV (reference sequence). This CDR3 region has 14 residues. The ends were cut back, 2 bases at V and 3 bases at J, with 11 bases in the middle. Here the CDR3 reads CASSLRLKGYEQYF. In nucleotides, the CDR3 is TGTGCCAGCAGTTTACGACTGAAGGGCTACGAGCAGTACTTC.

The chain links TRBV5-1 to TRBJ2-2; no firm D call. CDR3 length: 14 residues. Germline lookup yields CDR1 SGHRS and CDR2 YFSETQ. The germline V and J ends were trimmed by 9 bases and 5 bases, with 17 bases remaining between them. CDR3 protein: CATTWTGGTGELFF. In nucleotides, the CDR3 is TGCGCCACCACATGGACGGGCGGAACCGGGGAGCTGTTTTTT.

The sample holds many counts of this clonotype. The CDR3 DNA is TGTGCCAGCAGCCCCTCTCAGGGAAAAACCTACGAGCAGTACTTC. It is translated as CASSPSQGKTYEQYF. The gene calls are TRBV7-2 and TRBJ2-7; D is possibly TRBD1 (5 bases). The V and J ends lost 5 bases and 2 bases respectively, with 16 bases between them. The CDR3 contains 15 residues. Germline CDR1 reads SGHTA; CDR2 reads FQGNSA. The full variable domain, with the rest looked up from reference TRBV7-2 and TRBJ2-7, is GAGVSQSPSNKVTEKGKDVELRCDPISGHTALYWYRQSLGQGLEFLIYFQGNSAPDKSGLPSDRFSAERTGGSVSTLTIQRTQQEDSAVYLCASSPSQGKTYEQYFGPGTRLTVT.

The chain has TRBV9 and TRBJ1-2; D not certain. Germline CDR1 is SGDLS and CDR2 is YYNGEE. The CDR3 is made up of 13 amino acids. Trimming took off 0 bases at V and 4 bases at J, with 7 bases between the two ends. This CDR3 is CASSVAGRYGYTF. The CDR3 DNA reads as TGTGCCAGCAGCGTAGCGGGCCGCTATGGCTACACCTTC.

The chain joins TRBV11-2 to TRBJ2-1; 9 bases fit TRBD2. V lost 0 bases, J lost 7 bases, and 16 bases stayed unmatched. The CDR3 sequence is 19 residues long. Germline V gives CDR1 SGHAT, CDR2 FQNNGV. Here the CDR3 reads CASSLDSPVMAGGPNEQFF. Written as DNA, the CDR3 is TGTGCCAGCAGCTTAGACTCACCGGTGATGGCGGGAGGGCCTAATGAGCAGTTCTTC.